This T cell receptor beta chain was recorded in a study of Graves' ophthalmopathy and Graves' hyperthyroidism. Background on the study: Pretreatment peripheral blood was obtained at initial diagnosis.

The authors amplified TCR beta CDR3 regions from RNA transcripts. Scientists carried out first-round RT-PCR using HTBI primers and then a second-round multiplex PCR. TCRdb re-analysed the multiplex PCR reads in MiXCR, keeping a single row per CDR3 protein. In the table there are 200,000 to 250,000 distinct CDR3 sequences, less than 55% of which are singletons. The CDR3 runs 15 residues. Germline V gene lookup returns CDR1 SGDLS and CDR2 YYNGEE. Study conclusions and caveats: Ophthalmopathy could be told apart from stable hyperthyroidism by a 13-signature model (87.88% sensitivity, about 80% specificity).

Comment on this clonotype: Its target is not known. The junction shows a germline mismatch at one end, possibly a read error.

Patients with other autoimmune diseases, uncontrolled infections, pregnancy or lactation were excluded. Establishment of the diagnosis relied upon clinical symptoms, serum thyroxine, TRAb, thyroid ultrasound and orbital computed tomography. The rearrangement joins TRBV9 to TRBJ2-7, with D maybe TRBD2 (7 bases). The clonotype comes from an adult man with Graves' ophthalmopathy. What was sequenced was peripheral blood. CDR3 amino acids: CASSPPHGGRYEQYF. The CDR3 DNA reads as TGCGCCAGCAGCCCCCCCCACGGGGGGCGGTACGAGCAGTACTTC.